Presented here are 21 T cell receptor beta chains from one specimen sequenced in a study of radiation and T cells in renal cell carcinoma. Sequencing was performed with immunoSEQ multiplex PCR; in TCRdb, only in-frame clones are kept and a portion is missing. The table lists 140,000 or so clones, roughly 90% of them singletons. This sample's time point: baseline pretreatment blood. As to treatment: 15 Gy SBRT to primary tumor, nephrectomy 4 weeks later. The sample in question was blood, obtained from a patient whose treatment included radiotherapy and nephrectomy. The receptors derive from a woman aged 45 to 65 with renal cell carcinoma.

The chain combines TRBV2 with TRBJ1-2, with TRBD1 identical over 8 bases. V shed 5 bases and J 10 bases; nucleotides not matched to a gene: 6. The germline CDR1 and CDR2 sequences are SNHLY and FYNNEI. The CDR3 consists of 12 residues. CDR3 sequence: CASSPQGGAYTF. The CDR3 DNA sequence: TGTGCCAGCAGTCCACAGGGGGGGGCCTACACCTTC. The variable domain in full, completed from reference TRBV2 and TRBJ1-2, reads EPEVTQTPSHQVTQMGQEVILRCVPISNHLYFYWYRQILGQKVEFLVSFYNNEISEKSEIFDDQFSVERPDGSNFTLKIRSTKLEDSAMYFCASSPQGGAYTFGSGTRLTVV.

This chain links TRBV19 with TRBJ1-5, with D perhaps matching TRBD1 (5 bases). Trimming removed 6 bases from V and 7 bases from J, with 10 bases in between. Germline V gene sequence: CDR1 LNHDA, CDR2 SQIVND (reference sequence). The CDR3 length is 12 residues. The CDR3 is CASREGFQPQHF. As DNA, the CDR3 is TGTGCCAGTAGGGAGGGGTTCCAGCCCCAGCATTTT.

This chain connects TRBV7-2 to TRBJ1-5; D unresolved. Per germline, CDR1 SGHTA and CDR2 FQGNSA. V lost 4 bases, J lost 4 bases, and 8 bases lay in between. The CDR3 loop spans 13 amino acids. Written as DNA, the CDR3 is TGTGCCAGCAGCTGGCGGGCGAATCAGCCCCAGCATTTT. This sequence encodes CASSWRANQPQHF. Together with reference TRBV7-2 and TRBJ1-5, the CDR3 gives the full variable domain: GAGVSQSPSNKVTEKGKDVELRCDPISGHTALYWYRQSLGQGLEFLIYFQGNSAPDKSGLPSDRFSAERTGGSVSTLTIQRTQQEDSAVYLCASSWRANQPQHFGDGTRLSIL.

The chain has TRBV7-2 and TRBJ1-2; 9 nucleotides align to TRBD1. The germline V gene encodes CDR1 SGHTA and CDR2 FQGNSA. The CDR3 contains 17 residues. Germline trimming cut 1 base from V and 5 bases from J; bases unmatched to any gene: 11. The CDR3 loop is CASSLGGQGPRGYGYTF. DNA for the CDR3: TGTGCCAGCAGCTTAGGGGGACAGGGACCTCGAGGGTATGGCTACACCTTC.

The chain carries TRBV9 and TRBJ2-5; D is perhaps TRBD2 (5 bases). Germline loops: CDR1 SGDLS, CDR2 YYNGEE. This CDR3 has 13 residues. The germline V and J ends were trimmed by 4 bases and 4 bases, with 11 bases remaining between them. The CDR3 DNA sequence: TGTGCCAGCAGCTTTCGGGCGGGAGAGACCCAGTACTTC. Its protein is CASSFRAGETQYF.

The chain carries TRBV5-5 and TRBJ2-7, with 10 bases matching TRBD1. The V gene end was trimmed by 4 bases and the J gene end by 7 bases; junction bases not matched to a gene: 8. The CDR3 spans 14 residues. Germline-derived CDR1 and CDR2 are SGHKS and YYEKEE (reference sequence). CDR3 sequence (DNA): TGTGCCAGCAGCGTAGACAGGGGGCCGAGAGAGCAGTACTTC. Translating it yields CASSVDRGPREQYF.

This clone was recorded once. The DNA for the CDR3 is TGCAGTGCCCAGGCGGGGGATGGCTACACCTTC. This translates into CSAQAGDGYTF. This rearrangement joins TRBV20-1 to TRBJ1-2; TRBD1 is a possible D gene (5 bases). The germline V and J ends were trimmed by 6 bases and 6 bases, with 11 bases remaining between them. This CDR3 region has 11 residues. Germline lookup yields CDR1 DFQATT and CDR2 SNEGSKA (reference sequence).

This chain connects TRBV7-2 to TRBJ2-3, with D possibly called TRBD1 or TRBD2 (5 bases each). Germline CDR1 SGHTA, CDR2 FQGNSA. With 2 bases removed from V and 5 bases from J, the gap between germline ends came to 14 bases. The CDR3 extends over 15 amino acids. In nucleotides, the CDR3 is TGTGCCAGCAGCTTAAGGGGCGGAGAGGGAGATACGCAGTATTTT. Its translation is CASSLRGGEGDTQYF. Filled out from reference TRBV7-2 and TRBJ2-3, the complete variable domain reads GAGVSQSPSNKVTEKGKDVELRCDPISGHTALYWYRQSLGQGLEFLIYFQGNSAPDKSGLPSDRFSAERTGGSVSTLTIQRTQQEDSAVYLCASSLRGGEGDTQYFGPGTRLTVL.

This clone has only one observation. The chain has TRBV5-1 and TRBJ2-1; 14 nucleotides line up with TRBD2. This CDR3 contains 15 residues. With V trimmed by 5 bases and J by 8 bases, 6 bases remained unmatched. CDR1 is SGHRS, CDR2 YFSETQ, per germline. The DNA for the CDR3 is TGCGCCAGCAGGGTGACTAGCGGGGGGGCGTATGAGCAGTTCTTC. Protein sequence: CASRVTSGGAYEQFF. The full variable domain, its missing parts supplied by reference TRBV5-1 and TRBJ2-1, is KAGVTQTPRYLIKTRGQQVTLSCSPISGHRSVSWYQQTPGQGLQFLFEYFSETQRNKGNFPGRFSGRQFSNSRSEMNVSTLELGDSALYLCASRVTSGGAYEQFFGPGTRLTVL.

V gene TRBV9 combines with J gene TRBJ1-2; D not certain. Per the germline V gene, CDR1 is SGDLS and CDR2 is YYNGEE. This CDR3 spans 15 amino acids. The V gene lost 0 bases and the J gene lost 0 bases, with 9 bases spanning the gap. The CDR3 reads CASSVDGRTNYGYTF. In DNA, the CDR3 is TGTGCCAGCAGCGTAGATGGCAGGACTAACTATGGCTACACCTTC.

This rearrangement joins TRBV10-1 to TRBJ2-7, with TRBD1 matching over 7 bases. V dropped 2 bases and J dropped 2; count of bases not matched to a gene: 6. The CDR3 is 15 amino acids. The germline gives CDR1 WNHNN, CDR2 SYGVQD (reference sequence). This CDR3 reads CASSEPRDRTYEQYF. DNA of the CDR3: TGCGCCAGCAGTGAGCCCCGGGACAGAACCTACGAGCAGTACTTC.

The V gene is TRBV4-2, the J gene TRBJ1-4; D is ambiguous. The length of the CDR3 is 15 residues. Trimming shortened V by 4 bases and J by 4 bases, and 13 bases separated the two germline ends. CDR1 is LGHNA, CDR2 YNFKEQ, per germline. The CDR3 DNA reads TGTGCCAGCAGCCCGCGGTTACGGGTTAATGAAAAACTGTTTTTT. It translates to CASSPRLRVNEKLFF.

The rearrangement joins TRBV5-1 to TRBJ1-1, with D perhaps matching TRBD1 (6 bases). Germline V CDR1 and CDR2: SGHRS, YFSETQ. V was cut by 4 bases and J by 0 bases, with 10 bases left in between. This CDR3 region has 14 residues. CDR3 amino acids: CASSRDIMNTEAFF. CDR3 coding DNA: TGCGCCAGCAGCCGGGACATCATGAACACTGAAGCTTTCTTT. Filled out from reference TRBV5-1 and TRBJ1-1, the complete variable domain reads KAGVTQTPRYLIKTRGQQVTLSCSPISGHRSVSWYQQTPGQGLQFLFEYFSETQRNKGNFPGRFSGRQFSNSRSEMNVSTLELGDSALYLCASSRDIMNTEAFFGQGTRLTVV.

V usage is TRBV29-1 and J usage is TRBJ2-5; D possibly matches TRBD1 or TRBD2 (5 bases each). The CDR3 sequence is 12 residues long. Trimming cost V 6 bases and J 3 bases, with 11 bases left between them. Germline V CDR1 and CDR2: SQVTM, ANQGSEA. The CDR3 region is CSVRDGEETQYF. The CDR3 region has the DNA TGCAGCGTCCGGGACGGAGAAGAGACCCAGTACTTC.

The chain carries TRBV7-8 and TRBJ2-3; D unresolved. V lost 5 bases and J 6 bases, leaving 6 bases between the germline ends. Germline V lookup: CDR1 SGHVS, CDR2 FQNEAQ. The CDR3 contains 11 residues. The CDR3 bases are TGTGCCAGCAGCCAAGGGGATACGCAGTATTTT. Its protein product is CASSQGDTQYF.

This chain connects TRBV9 to TRBJ2-3; D ambiguous. The V end was cut by 4 bases, the J end by 2 bases, with 14 bases between. CDR3 length: 15 amino acids. Germline CDR1 is SGDLS and CDR2 is YYNGEE. Written as DNA, the CDR3 is TGTGCCAGCAGCCCGGGCCGAGGAGTCACAGATACGCAGTATTTT. Translating gives CASSPGRGVTDTQYF.

This clone has a single count. DNA for the CDR3: TGCGCCAGCAGCCATCCAGGGGGGAGTTCCGGGGAGCTGTTTTTT. It yields the protein CASSHPGGSSGELFF. This chain connects TRBV4-1 to TRBJ2-2; TRBD1 might be the D (7 bases). The V gene's germline CDR1 is MGHRA and CDR2 YSYEKL. The CDR3 has 15 residues. Trimming shortened V by 3 bases and J by 6 bases, and 14 bases separated the two germline ends.

The chain joins TRBV5-4 to TRBJ1-5, with a tentative D call TRBD1 (6 bases). The CDR3 has 16 residues. Trimming pared 0 bases from V and 0 bases from J, leaving 10 bases between. CDR1 is SGHNT and CDR2 is YYREEE in the germline V gene (reference sequence). Written as DNA, the CDR3 is TGTGCCAGCAGCTTGGGGCCAGGGGATAGCAATCAGCCCCAGCATTTT. This codes for CASSLGPGDSNQPQHF.

V gene TRBV2 combines with J gene TRBJ1-5; D is perhaps TRBD1 (5 bases). Between the trimmed V and J ends, which lost 5 bases and 0 bases, there was a span of 14 bases. The CDR3 extends over 16 amino acids. The germline gives CDR1 SNHLY, CDR2 FYNNEI. Written as DNA, the CDR3 is TGTGCCAGCAGTCCGCTGGGGGGGGATAGCAATCAGCCCCAGCATTTT. Its protein product is CASSPLGGDSNQPQHF.

This chain joins TRBV9 and TRBJ2-5; D remains ambiguous. CDR1 and CDR2 (germline): SGDLS, YYNGEE. Between the trimmed V and J ends, which lost 0 bases and 5 bases, there was a span of 11 bases. This CDR3 contains 14 residues. The DNA for the CDR3 is TGTGCCAGCAGCGTAGGGTCTACAATGGAGACCCAGTACTTC. Translating gives CASSVGSTMETQYF.

The chain recombines TRBV5-1 with TRBJ1-3; D remains unclear. V was shortened by 5 bases and J by 2 bases, with 8 bases between the two germline ends. Germline loops: CDR1 SGHRS, CDR2 YFSETQ. CDR3 length: 13 residues. The CDR3 loop reads CASREGTGNTIYF. CDR3 in DNA: TGCGCCAGCAGGGAGGGAACTGGAAACACCATATATTTT.